These 4 T cell receptor beta chains originate from one sample sequenced in a study of blood T cell repertoires in COVID-19. Some clones are missing from TCRdb's copy, which holds only in-frame ones; the method was immunoSEQ multiplex PCR. The sample has a few hundred thousand clones, around nine tenths seen once. The sequenced sample was peripheral blood. The source is an older woman with COVID-19, enrolled during active disease.

The chain employs TRBV28 and TRBJ2-4; 8 nucleotides align to TRBD1. The length of the CDR3 is 14 residues. CDR1 and CDR2 from the germline V gene are MDHEN and SYDVKM. V lost 5 bases to trimming and J lost 3 bases; unmatched junction nucleotides: 3. This CDR3 reads CASSPGQDKNIQYF. In DNA form, the CDR3 reads TGTGCCAGCAGTCCGGGACAGGACAAAAACATTCAGTACTTC.

The V call is TRBV9, the J call TRBJ1-1; TRBD1 is a possible D gene (6 bases). CDR1 is SGDLS and CDR2 is YYNGEE in the germline V gene. The CDR3 has 15 amino acids. V was pared by 3 bases and J by 0 bases, with 12 bases between. The CDR3 sequence: CASSASSGVNTEAFF. The CDR3 DNA reads as TGTGCCAGCAGCGCCTCATCAGGGGTGAACACTGAAGCTTTCTTT.

The CDR3 bases are TGTGCCAGCAGCCTTGGCCCCCGCGGGGGGCCTCGTAGCACCGGGGAGCTGTTTTTT. Translating it yields CASSLGPRGGPRSTGELFF. The V gene is TRBV7-2, the J gene TRBJ2-2; TRBD2 matches 8 bases. Losses at the gene ends were 5 bases for V and 4 bases for J; bases not matched to a gene: 18. The CDR3 is made up of 19 amino acids. Germline CDR1 reads SGHTA; CDR2 reads FQGNSA.

V is TRBV3-1 (or the pseudogene TRBV3-2) and J is TRBJ1-1, with D perhaps TRBD1 (5 bases). The germline CDR1 and CDR2 sequences are LGHDT and YNNKEL (reference sequence). This CDR3 is 16 amino acids long. Trimming removed 4 bases from V and 2 bases from J, with 17 bases in between. The CDR3 loop is CASSPLVKGLNTEAFF. As DNA, the CDR3 is TGTGCCAGCAGCCCCCTGGTGAAGGGACTAAACACTGAAGCTTTCTTT.